One and the same sample provided the 26 T cell receptor beta chains below, sequenced in a study of blood T cell repertoires in COVID-19. Profiled with immunoSEQ multiplex PCR; TCRdb holds only in-frame clones, not every one. This repertoire shows about 400,000 clones, 65% to 90% found once; its top ten account for around 7.4%. The sequenced material came from peripheral blood. The receptor set was obtained from a woman in her sixties or seventies with COVID-19, enrolled during active disease.

With regard to this clone: Relative to the germline gene, one junction end is altered; a read error may explain this. The chain employs TRBV12-3 or TRBV12-4 and TRBJ2-5; TRBD2 matches 9 bases. The CDR3 has 12 residues. As DNA, the CDR3 is TGTGCCAGCAGTTTGAGCGGGGGGCGGGGTCACTTC. Protein product: CASSLSGGRGHF.

The J gene is TRBJ2-5, the V gene TRBV19; the match to TRBD1 covers 7 bases. V shed 10 bases and J 6 bases; nucleotides not matched to a gene: 11. CDR3 length: 13 amino acids. Germline V gene lookup returns CDR1 LNHDA and CDR2 SQIVND (reference sequence). The CDR3 sequence: CATSFQGEQTQYF. CDR3 coding DNA: TGTGCCACCTCATTCCAGGGGGAGCAGACCCAGTACTTC.

The chain couples TRBV5-1 to TRBJ2-1; 14 bases fit TRBD2. CDR3 length equals 16 residues. Germline loops: CDR1 SGHRS, CDR2 YFSETQ. After removal of 3 bases from V and 9 bases from J, the junction contained 8 bases not matched to a gene. The CDR3 coding sequence is TGCGCCAGCAGCTGGACTAGCGGGGGGCTCCAAGTTGAGCAGTTCTTC. Translation gives CASSWTSGGLQVEQFF.

CDR3 loop: CASSIWTGLNTDTQYF. CDR3 nucleotide sequence: TGTGCCAGTAGTATATGGACAGGGCTTAACACAGATACGCAGTATTTT. The chain recombines TRBV19 with TRBJ2-3; 8 nucleotides match TRBD1. Germline-derived CDR1 and CDR2 are LNHDA and SQIVND (reference sequence). This CDR3 is built from 16 residues. V gave up 2 bases and J gave up 2 bases; unmatched junction bases: 6.

The chain couples TRBV3-1 (or the pseudogene TRBV3-2) to TRBJ2-1, with 7 bases matching TRBD2. The germline V gene has CDR1 LGHDT and CDR2 YNNKEL (reference sequence). V shed 3 bases, J shed 10 bases, and the junction held 3 bases outside the gene matches. The CDR3 extends over 12 amino acids. In DNA, the CDR3 is TGTGCCAGCAGCCAGTTGGGGGGGGAGCAGTTCTTC. Translating it yields CASSQLGGEQFF.

This clone was seen a few times. V is TRBV7-6 and J is TRBJ1-2; TRBD1 agrees at 8 bases. CDR3 length: 13 amino acids. The V segment lost 4 bases and the J segment 6 bases; nucleotides outside the gene matches: 4. Germline CDR1 is SGHVS and CDR2 is FNYEAQ. The CDR3 DNA follows: TGTGCCAGCAGCTACCTGGACAGGGATGGCTACACCTTC. This codes for CASSYLDRDGYTF.

This clone was recorded a few times. The genes are TRBV4-1 and TRBJ1-5; D gene uncertain. The CDR3 runs 16 residues. With 4 bases removed from V and 3 bases from J, the gap between germline ends came to 16 bases. Germline V gene lookup returns CDR1 MGHRA and CDR2 YSYEKL. The CDR3 DNA follows: TGCGCCAGCAGCCCCCGTGCGGTGGGTGACAATCAGCCCCAGCATTTT. Amino acids: CASSPRAVGDNQPQHF.

This clone appeared a few times. This sequence joins TRBV2 and TRBJ1-1; weak D call: TRBD1 (6 bases). The CDR3 has 13 amino acids. Germline loops: CDR1 SNHLY, CDR2 FYNNEI. Trimming shortened V by 6 bases and J by 7 bases, and 15 bases separated the two germline ends. CDR3 DNA: TGTGCCAGCAGAGTTACAGGGAGTGGTGAAGCTTTCTTT. Protein sequence: CASRVTGSGEAFF.

The CDR3 is CASSLGTASNTEAFF. The CDR3 DNA reads as TGTGCCAGCAGTTTGGGGACAGCTTCGAACACTGAAGCTTTCTTT. This sequence joins TRBV6-5 and TRBJ1-1; 7 bases line up with TRBD1. Germline V gene sequence: CDR1 MNHEY, CDR2 SVGAGI. The CDR3 length is 15 residues. After removal of 4 bases from V and 1 base from J, the junction contained 6 bases not matched to a gene.

The rearrangement links TRBV6-2 or TRBV6-3 to TRBJ2-1, with TRBD2 matching over 11 bases. Germline values: CDR1 MNHEY, CDR2 SVGEGT. The ends lost 4 bases at V and 8 bases at J; junction bases unmatched: 10. CDR3 size: 16 residues. The CDR3 loop is CASSSLAGGPFDEQFF. In nucleotides, the CDR3 is TGTGCCAGCAGTTCGCTAGCGGGGGGCCCCTTCGATGAGCAGTTCTTC.

The chain joins TRBV4-3 to TRBJ1-1; no reliable D call. Per germline, CDR1 LGHNA and CDR2 YSLEER. V shed 5 bases and J shed 0 bases, with 16 bases lying between them. This CDR3 spans 16 amino acids. Written as DNA, the CDR3 is TGCGCCAGCAGCGTCGGGGTCGGTGGGATGAACACTGAAGCTTTCTTT. It translates to CASSVGVGGMNTEAFF.

This clone occurred a few times. V usage is TRBV30 and J usage is TRBJ1-1; no reliable D call. This CDR3 is 13 amino acids long. From germline, CDR1 is GTSNPN and CDR2 SVGIG (reference sequence). Trimming stripped 2 bases from V and 6 bases from J, with 13 bases between. The CDR3 sequence: CAWSSSRFAEAFF. CDR3 bases: TGTGCCTGGAGTAGTTCGAGGTTCGCTGAAGCTTTCTTT.

V is TRBV19 and J is TRBJ1-5; 7 bases match TRBD1. The V segment lost 5 bases and the J segment 4 bases; nucleotides outside the gene matches: 5. The CDR3 length is 14 residues. Germline V gene data show CDR1 as LNHDA and CDR2 as SQIVND (reference sequence). The CDR3 nucleotides read TGTGCCAGTAGTTTCCCGACAGGGAATCAGCCCCAGCATTTT. Amino acids: CASSFPTGNQPQHF.

V is TRBV19 and J is TRBJ2-5; TRBD1 matches at 8 bases. The CDR3 has 14 residues. Germline-derived CDR1 and CDR2 are LNHDA and SQIVND (reference sequence). V lost 4 bases, J lost 5 bases, and 6 bases stayed unmatched. The CDR3 region is CASSSRTGWETQYF. Here the CDR3 DNA reads TGTGCCAGTAGTAGCCGGACAGGGTGGGAGACCCAGTACTTC. Full variable domain (rest looked up from reference TRBV19 and TRBJ2-5): DGGITQSPKYLFRKEGQNVTLSCEQNLNHDAMYWYRQDPGQGLRLIYYSQIVNDFQKGDIAEGYSVSREKKESFPLTVTSAQKNPTAFYLCASSSRTGWETQYFGPGTRLLVL.

For the CDR3, the DNA is TGTGCCAGCAGCCCTCAGACAAGTTTTAATTCACCCCTCCACTTT. Translation: CASSPQTSFNSPLHF. The V and J genes are TRBV6-6 and TRBJ1-6, with unresolved D. Germline V gene data show CDR1 as MNHNY and CDR2 as SVGAGI (reference sequence). The CDR3 length is 15 residues. V lost 6 bases and J 6 bases, leaving 15 bases between the germline ends.

This chain uses TRBV4-1 with TRBJ1-4; D is possibly TRBD1 (6 bases). The CDR3 sequence is 16 residues long. With 1 base removed from V and 0 bases from J, the gap between germline ends came to 9 bases. Germline V gives CDR1 MGHRA, CDR2 YSYEKL. CDR3 bases: TGCGCCAGCAGCCAAGGGACAGCTGCAACTAATGAAAAACTGTTTTTT. Translated, it gives CASSQGTAATNEKLFF.

V usage is TRBV3-1 (or the pseudogene TRBV3-2) and J usage is TRBJ2-7; possibly TRBD1 for D (6 bases). The CDR3 totals 15 residues. Germline lookup yields CDR1 LGHDT and CDR2 YNNKEL (reference sequence). Trimming removed 0 bases from V and 9 bases from J, with 18 bases in between. The CDR3: CASSQDVGAPRGQYF. The CDR3 nucleotides are TGTGCCAGCAGCCAAGATGTGGGGGCCCCCCGAGGGCAGTACTTC.

The J gene is TRBJ1-1, the V gene TRBV5-1, with D tentatively TRBD1 (5 bases). The CDR3 loop spans 15 amino acids. The V end was cut by 3 bases, the J end by 2 bases, with 14 bases between. Germline V gene data show CDR1 as SGHRS and CDR2 as YFSETQ. CDR3 sequence: CASSSETELNTEAFF. The CDR3 region has the DNA TGCGCCAGCAGCTCTGAGACAGAATTAAACACTGAAGCTTTCTTT.

The V gene is TRBV27, the J gene TRBJ1-2, with TRBD1 identical over 7 bases. The CDR3 has 15 residues. Germline CDR1 MNHEY, CDR2 SMNVEV (reference sequence). After removal of 0 bases from V and 5 bases from J, the junction contained 6 bases not matched to a gene. The CDR3: CASSLSGGAWYGYTF. As DNA, the CDR3 is TGTGCCAGCAGTTTATCAGGGGGCGCTTGGTATGGCTACACCTTC.

The chain employs TRBV19 and TRBJ2-2; TRBD1 agrees at 7 bases. The V gene end was trimmed by 5 bases and the J gene end by 5 bases; junction bases not matched to a gene: 5. CDR1 and CDR2 (germline): LNHDA, SQIVND (reference sequence). This CDR3 is built from 14 residues. CDR3 sequence: CASSVDRVTGELFF. CDR3 sequence (DNA): TGTGCCAGTAGTGTCGACAGGGTGACCGGGGAGCTGTTTTTT. The full variable domain, completed using reference TRBV19 and TRBJ2-2, is DGGITQSPKYLFRKEGQNVTLSCEQNLNHDAMYWYRQDPGQGLRLIYYSQIVNDFQKGDIAEGYSVSREKKESFPLTVTSAQKNPTAFYLCASSVDRVTGELFFGEGSRLTVL.

A note on this clone: Other DNA sequences within the sample encode an identical CDR3. The gene calls are TRBV30 and TRBJ2-2, with D tentatively TRBD1 (7 bases). The germline V gene has CDR1 GTSNPN and CDR2 SVGIG (reference sequence). Trimming took 0 bases from V and 5 from J, leaving 10 bases between them. The CDR3 has 14 amino acids. The DNA of the CDR3 is TGTGCCTGGAGTGTAGCAGGGGGGACCGGGGAGCTGTTTTTT. The encoded protein is CAWSVAGGTGELFF.

The rearrangement joins TRBV24-1 to TRBJ1-1; D perhaps matches TRBD1 (5 bases). V lost 4 bases to trimming and J lost 0 bases, with 17 bases between them. Germline V gene lookup returns CDR1 KGHDR and CDR2 SFDVKD. This CDR3 has 17 amino acids. The CDR3 is CATSDSSPGGMNTEAFF. In nucleotides, the CDR3 is TGTGCCACCAGTGACTCCAGCCCCGGGGGGATGAACACTGAAGCTTTCTTT.

The V and J genes are TRBV12-3 or TRBV12-4 and TRBJ2-7, with TRBD2 as a possible D gene (5 bases). The CDR3 loop spans 12 amino acids. With 6 bases removed from V and 3 bases from J, the gap between germline ends came to 9 bases. CDR3 sequence (DNA): TGTGCCAGCAGCCCTGGGAGCTACGAGCAGTACTTC. It translates to CASSPGSYEQYF.

In this sample, this clone turned up once. J is TRBJ2-7 and V is TRBV6-5, with TRBD1 matching 9 bases. The length of the CDR3 is 15 residues. Germline CDR1 reads MNHEY; CDR2 reads SVGAGI. Trimming at V came to 0 bases and at J to 5 bases, leaving 5 bases not matched to a gene. The CDR3 sequence: CASSYSNRGLDEQYF. The CDR3 DNA follows: TGTGCCAGCAGTTACTCGAACAGGGGGCTTGACGAGCAGTACTTC.

V is TRBV7-2 and J is TRBJ2-1; 7 positions agree with TRBD2. Looked up from germline, CDR1 is SGHTA and CDR2 is FQGNSA. The CDR3 is 13 amino acids. The J segment lost 10 bases and the V segment lost 5 bases, leaving 8 bases of the junction unmatched. This CDR3 reads CASSPGRDWEQFF. The CDR3 DNA reads TGTGCCAGCAGCCCAGGGAGGGATTGGGAGCAGTTCTTC. The full variable domain, in which reference TRBV7-2 and TRBJ2-1 provide the parts outside the CDR3, is GAGVSQSPSNKVTEKGKDVELRCDPISGHTALYWYRQSLGQGLEFLIYFQGNSAPDKSGLPSDRFSAERTGGSVSTLTIQRTQQEDSAVYLCASSPGRDWEQFFGPGTRLTVL.

This clone was picked up one time. This chain links TRBV10-1 with TRBJ2-3, with 7 bases aligning to TRBD2. The CDR3 runs to 14 residues. V dropped 0 bases and J dropped 6; count of bases not matched to a gene: 3. The V gene's germline CDR1 is WNHNN and CDR2 SYGVQD (reference sequence). The CDR3 bases are TGCGCCAGCAGTGAGTCGGAGGGAGGGGATACGCAGTATTTT. Its translation is CASSESEGGDTQYF.